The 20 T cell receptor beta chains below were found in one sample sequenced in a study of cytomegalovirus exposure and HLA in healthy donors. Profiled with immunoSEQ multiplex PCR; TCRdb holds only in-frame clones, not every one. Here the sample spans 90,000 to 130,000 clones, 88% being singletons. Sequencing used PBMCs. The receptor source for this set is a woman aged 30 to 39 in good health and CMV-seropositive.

The CDR3 coding sequence is TGCGCCAGCAGCAAGTCAGGGGGCGGAACCGGGGAGCTGTTTTTT. Translating it yields CASSKSGGGTGELFF. The rearrangement uses TRBV5-1 and TRBJ2-2; 8 bases map to TRBD1. The length of the CDR3 is 15 residues. V dropped 4 bases and J dropped 5; count of bases not matched to a gene: 7. Germline-derived CDR1 and CDR2 are SGHRS and YFSETQ.

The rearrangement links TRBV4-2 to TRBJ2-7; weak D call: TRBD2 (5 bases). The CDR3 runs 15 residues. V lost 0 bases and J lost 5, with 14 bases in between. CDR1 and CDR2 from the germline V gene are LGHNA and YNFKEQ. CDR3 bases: TGTGCCAGCAGCCAAGAAGGCGTAGGGAGCGACGAGCAGTACTTC. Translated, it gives CASSQEGVGSDEQYF.

For the CDR3, the DNA is TGTGCCAGCTCACCCCTGAGCGGCGCAGGAGGGAATGAGCAGTTCTTC. This translates into CASSPLSGAGGNEQFF. V and J are TRBV18 and TRBJ2-1; perhaps TRBD2 as D (6 bases). With 3 bases removed from V and 7 bases from J, the gap between germline ends came to 19 bases. The CDR3 has 16 residues. Germline CDR1 reads KGHSH; CDR2 reads LQKENI.

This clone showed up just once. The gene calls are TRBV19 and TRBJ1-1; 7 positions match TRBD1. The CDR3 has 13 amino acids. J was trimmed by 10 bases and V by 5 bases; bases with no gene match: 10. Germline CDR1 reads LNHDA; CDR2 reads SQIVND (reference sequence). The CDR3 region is CASSAGTATGAFF. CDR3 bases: TGTGCCAGTAGTGCCGGGACAGCAACGGGAGCTTTCTTT.

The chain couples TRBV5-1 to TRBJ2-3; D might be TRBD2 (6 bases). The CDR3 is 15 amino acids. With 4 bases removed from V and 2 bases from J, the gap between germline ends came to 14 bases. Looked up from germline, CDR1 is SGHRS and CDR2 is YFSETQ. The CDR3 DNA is TGCGCCAGCAGCCGAGGGGACTTATACACAGATACGCAGTATTTT. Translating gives CASSRGDLYTDTQYF.

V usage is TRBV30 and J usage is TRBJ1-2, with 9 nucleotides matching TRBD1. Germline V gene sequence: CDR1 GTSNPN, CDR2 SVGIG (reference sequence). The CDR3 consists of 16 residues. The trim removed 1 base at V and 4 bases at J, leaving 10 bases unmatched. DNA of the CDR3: TGTGCCTGGAGTGATACCGGGACAGGGATATCCTATGGCTACACCTTC. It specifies CAWSDTGTGISYGYTF.

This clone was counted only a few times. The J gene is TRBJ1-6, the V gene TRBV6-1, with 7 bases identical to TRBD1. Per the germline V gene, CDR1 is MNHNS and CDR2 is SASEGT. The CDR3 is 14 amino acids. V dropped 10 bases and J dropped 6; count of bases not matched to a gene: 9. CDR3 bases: TGTGCCACCTCGACAGGGCAGGGTAATTCACCCCTCCACTTT. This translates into CATSTGQGNSPLHF.

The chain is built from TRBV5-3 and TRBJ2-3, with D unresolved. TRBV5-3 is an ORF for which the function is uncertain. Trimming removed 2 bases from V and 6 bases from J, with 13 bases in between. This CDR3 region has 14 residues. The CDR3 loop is CARSFRFPTDTQYF. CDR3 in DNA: TGTGCCAGAAGCTTCCGGTTCCCCACGGATACGCAGTATTTT.

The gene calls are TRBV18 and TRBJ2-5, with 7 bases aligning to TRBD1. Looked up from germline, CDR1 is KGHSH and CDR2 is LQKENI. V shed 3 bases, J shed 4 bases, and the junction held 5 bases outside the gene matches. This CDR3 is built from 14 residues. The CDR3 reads CASSPQTGVETQYF. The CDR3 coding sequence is TGTGCCAGCTCACCTCAAACAGGGGTAGAGACCCAGTACTTC.

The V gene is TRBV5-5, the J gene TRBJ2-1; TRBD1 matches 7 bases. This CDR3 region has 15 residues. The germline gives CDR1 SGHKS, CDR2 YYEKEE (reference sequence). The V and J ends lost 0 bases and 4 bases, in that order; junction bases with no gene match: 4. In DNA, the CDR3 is TGTGCCAGCAGCTTGGTACAGGGGCGGTACAATGAGCAGTTCTTC. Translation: CASSLVQGRYNEQFF.

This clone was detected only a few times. In DNA, the CDR3 is TGTGCCAGCACCTACTACAATGAGCAGTTCTTC. It is translated as CASTYYNEQFF. The rearrangement links TRBV7-2 to TRBJ2-1; D unclear. The germline CDR1 and CDR2 sequences are SGHTA and FQGNSA. V shed 7 bases and J shed 3 bases, with 4 bases lying between them. The CDR3 contains 11 residues.

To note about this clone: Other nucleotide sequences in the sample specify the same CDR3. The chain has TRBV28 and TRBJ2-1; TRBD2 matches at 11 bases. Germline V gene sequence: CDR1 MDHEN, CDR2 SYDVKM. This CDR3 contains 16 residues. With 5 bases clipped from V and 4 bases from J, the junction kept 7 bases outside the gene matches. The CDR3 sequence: CASSPPGTSGYNEQFF. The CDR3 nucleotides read TGTGCCAGCAGTCCCCCCGGGACTAGCGGATACAATGAGCAGTTCTTC.

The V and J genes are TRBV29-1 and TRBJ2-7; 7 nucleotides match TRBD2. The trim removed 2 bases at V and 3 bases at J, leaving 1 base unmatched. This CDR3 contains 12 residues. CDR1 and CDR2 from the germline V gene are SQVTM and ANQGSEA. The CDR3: CSVELADYEQYF. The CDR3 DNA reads TGCAGCGTTGAACTAGCGGACTACGAGCAGTACTTC.

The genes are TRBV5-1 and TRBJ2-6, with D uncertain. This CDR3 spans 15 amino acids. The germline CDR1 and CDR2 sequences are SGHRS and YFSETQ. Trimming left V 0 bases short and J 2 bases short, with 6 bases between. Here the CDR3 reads CASSLDSAGANVLTF. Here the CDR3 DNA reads TGCGCCAGCAGCTTGGACAGTGCTGGGGCCAACGTCCTGACTTTC.

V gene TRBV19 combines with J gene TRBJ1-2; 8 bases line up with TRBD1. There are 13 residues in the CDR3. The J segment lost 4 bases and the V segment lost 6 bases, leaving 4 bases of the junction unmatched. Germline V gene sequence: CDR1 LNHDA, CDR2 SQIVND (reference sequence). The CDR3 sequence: CASRYGQGYGYTF. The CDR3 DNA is TGTGCCAGTAGGTATGGACAGGGCTATGGCTACACCTTC.

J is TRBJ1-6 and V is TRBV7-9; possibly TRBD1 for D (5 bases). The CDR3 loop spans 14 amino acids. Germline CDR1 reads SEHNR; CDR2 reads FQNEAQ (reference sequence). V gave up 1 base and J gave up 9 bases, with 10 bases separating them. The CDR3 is CASSLGRASSPLHF. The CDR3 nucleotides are TGTGCCAGCAGCTTAGGCAGGGCAAGTTCACCCCTCCACTTT. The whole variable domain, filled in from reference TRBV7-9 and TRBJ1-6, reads DTGVSQNPRHKITKRGQNVTFRCDPISEHNRLYWYRQTLGQGPEFLTYFQNEAQLEKSRLLSDRFSAERPKGSFSTLEIQRTEQGDSAMYLCASSLGRASSPLHFGNGTRLTVT.

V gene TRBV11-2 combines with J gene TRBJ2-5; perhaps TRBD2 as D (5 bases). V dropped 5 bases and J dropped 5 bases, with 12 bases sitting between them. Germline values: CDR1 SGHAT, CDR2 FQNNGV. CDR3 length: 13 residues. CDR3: CASSRGRVETQYF. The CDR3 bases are TGTGCCAGCAGCCGGGGTCGGGTGGAGACCCAGTACTTC.

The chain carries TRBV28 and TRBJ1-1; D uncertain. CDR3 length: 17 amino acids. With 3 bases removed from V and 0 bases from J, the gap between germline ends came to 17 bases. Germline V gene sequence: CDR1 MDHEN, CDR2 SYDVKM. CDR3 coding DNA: TGTGCCAGCAGTTTGACTCTAACGGGAATGCTGAACACTGAAGCTTTCTTT. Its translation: CASSLTLTGMLNTEAFF.

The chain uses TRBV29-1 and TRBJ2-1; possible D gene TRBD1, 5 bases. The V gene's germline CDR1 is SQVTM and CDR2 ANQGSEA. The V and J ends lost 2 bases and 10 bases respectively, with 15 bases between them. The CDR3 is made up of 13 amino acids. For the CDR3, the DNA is TGCAGCGTTGAATCAGGGTCTCTAAAGGAGCAGTTCTTC. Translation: CSVESGSLKEQFF.

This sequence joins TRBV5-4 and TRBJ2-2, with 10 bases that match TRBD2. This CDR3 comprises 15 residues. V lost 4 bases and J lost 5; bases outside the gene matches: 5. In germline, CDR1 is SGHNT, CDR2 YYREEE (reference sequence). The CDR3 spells CASSPSGSGTGELFF. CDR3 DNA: TGTGCCAGCAGCCCTAGCGGGAGCGGTACCGGGGAGCTGTTTTTT.